This is a list of T cell receptor beta chains from one sample in a study of blood T cell repertoires in COVID-19. Data came from immunoSEQ multiplex PCR; TCRdb stores just in-frame clones and leaves some out. The sample lists about 300,000 clones, approximately 88% occurring once. What was sequenced was peripheral blood. Receptors originate from a woman under 40 who had recovered from COVID-19. CDR3s include the opening cysteine and the closing phenylalanine or tryptophan. A D gene is named only where the DNA matches it firmly. The listing skips clone size in some rows; elsewhere it reads once, few, many or a size class.

>-|TRBV5-1|-|TRBJ2-1
TGCGCCAGCTGCCCCGGAGAGAGCTCCTACAATGAGCAGTTCTTC
CASCPGESSYNEQFF
>TRBD1|TRBV10-3|-|TRBJ2-7
TGTGCCATCAGTGACCCGGGACAGGCCCGAAACTACGAGCAGTACTTC
CAISDPGQARNYEQYF
>TRBD1|TRBV30|-|TRBJ1-4
TGTGCCTGGAGTGGGACAGGGGGTGAAAAACTGTTTTTT
CAWSGTGGEKLFF
>-|TRBV6-4|-|TRBJ2-3
TGTGCCAGCAGCCCCCAGGCTTTAGATACGCAGTATTTT
CASSPQALDTQYF
>-|TRBV27|-|TRBJ2-2
TGTGCCAGCAGTTTCTTGCGACAAGACAGAAACACCGGGGAGCTGTTTTTT
CASSFLRQDRNTGELFF
>-|TRBV12-3/TRBV12-4|-|TRBJ1-5
TGTGCCAGCAGGGTGGGCGGCAATCAGCCCCAGCATTTT
CASRVGGNQPQHF
>TRBD2|TRBV4-2|-|TRBJ2-3
TGTGCCAGCAGCCACGGGGGGGAGACAGATACGCAGTATTTT
CASSHGGETDTQYF
>TRBD1|TRBV12-3/TRBV12-4|-|TRBJ1-4
TGTGCCAGCAGATGGACAGGGGATGAAAAACTGTTTTTT
CASRWTGDEKLFF
>-|TRBV4-1|-|TRBJ1-6
TGCGCCAGCAGCCAAGAATCGGGACTGGAGAATTCACCCCTCCACTTT
CASSQESGLENSPLHF
>TRBD1|TRBV28|-|TRBJ1-6
TGTGCCAGCAGTTTGGGACAGCAGGCACCCCTCCACTTT
CASSLGQQAPLHF
>TRBD1|TRBV19|-|TRBJ1-2
TGTGCCAGTAGGCCTGAGATGGGACAGGGACCCTATGGCTACACCTTC
CASRPEMGQGPYGYTF
>TRBD2|TRBV2|-|TRBJ2-1
TGTGCCAGCAGTGAAAGCGGGACTAGCCTATACAATGAGCAGTTCTTC
CASSESGTSLYNEQFF
>-|TRBV5-6|-|TRBJ1-6
TGTGCCAGCAGCTTGTGGGCAGGCTATTCACCCCTCCACTTT
CASSLWAGYSPLHF
>-|TRBV20-1|-|TRBJ2-5
TGCAGTGCTAGCCCCCAGGAGACCCAGTACTTC
CSASPQETQYF
>-|TRBV5-1|-|TRBJ2-1
TGCGCCAGCAGCTTGGCTTGGGCCCCCTCCTACAATGAGCAGTTCTTC
CASSLAWAPSYNEQFF
>TRBD1|TRBV5-6|-|TRBJ2-3
TGTGCCAGCAGCTTCGGACAGGGGACAGATACGCAGTATTTT
CASSFGQGTDTQYF
>-|TRBV5-1|-|TRBJ1-5
TGCGCCAGCAGCTTCACCCCGGATCAGCCCCAGCATTTT
CASSFTPDQPQHF
>-|TRBV7-2|-|TRBJ2-2
TGTGCCAGCAGCTCGGACATTAACACCGGGGAGCTGTTTTTT
CASSSDINTGELFF
>-|TRBV14|once|TRBJ2-7
TGTGCCAGCAGCCAAGAGTGGGGCAGTGGCTACGAGCAGTACTTC
CASSQEWGSGYEQYF
>TRBD2|TRBV27|-|TRBJ2-7
TGTGCCAGCAGTTTGGTTGGGGCTAGCGGGGGGAAAACCTACGAGCAGTACTTC
CASSLVGASGGKTYEQYF
>TRBD1|TRBV6-5|-|TRBJ2-5
TGTGCCAGCAGGGGGACAGGGATCCTCCAAGAGACCCAGTACTTC
CASRGTGILQETQYF
>TRBD1|TRBV2|-|TRBJ2-5
TGTGCCACCGGTGACAGGGCCCAAGAGACCCAGTACTTC
CATGDRAQETQYF
>-|TRBV19|once|TRBJ1-4
TGTGCCAGTAGTCTCAACGGGGACAAAGACGAAAAACTGTTTTTT
CASSLNGDKDEKLFF
>-|TRBV15|-|TRBJ2-7
TGTGCCACCAGCAGAGATAAGCGGCAGGGGTACGAGCAGTACTTC
CATSRDKRQGYEQYF
>TRBD1|TRBV4-2|-|TRBJ1-6
TGTGCCAGCAGCCATGACAGGGGGCAATTTTCACCCCTCCACTTT
CASSHDRGQFSPLHF
>TRBD1|TRBV28|-|TRBJ1-5
TGTGCCAGCAGTCCAGGGACAGGGGGCGGTCAGCCCCAGCATTTT
CASSPGTGGGQPQHF
>-|TRBV13|-|TRBJ1-1
TGTGCCAGCAGCAGAGGACAGCCGAACACTGAAGCTTTCTTT
CASSRGQPNTEAFF
>TRBD1|TRBV28|-|TRBJ1-1
TGTGCCAGCAGTGGTGACAGGGGCGCGAACACTGAAGCTTTCTTT
CASSGDRGANTEAFF